This TCR beta chain derives from a study of blood T cell repertoires in COVID-19. Study-wide context: From the United States, Italy and Spain came samples of acute and convalescent COVID-19. From T cells, B-cell-depleted T cells, or PBMCs came the material, which was cDNA or gDNA.

In the source study's methods: Nucleated cell counts were estimated from reference gene primer amplification. TCRdb's table, derived via immunoSEQ multiplex PCR, lists solely in-frame clones and lacks some. The DNA was the basis for D and trimming; V, J and clone size are from that table. There are about 190,000 clones in the sample; over 70% occur only once, and 17% lies in the top ten. Losses at the gene ends were 1 base for V and 7 bases for J; bases not matched to a gene: 4. The germline V gene encodes CDR1 LNHNV and CDR2 YYDKDF (reference sequence). The CDR3 has 15 amino acids. Sequencing was done on a sample of peripheral blood. This chain uses TRBV15 with TRBJ1-5, with 10 positions matching TRBD1. This TCR was recovered from a man aged 60-69 years with active or convalescent COVID-19. The CDR3 reads CATSRGDRGKQPQHF. The CDR3 DNA is TGTGCCACCAGCAGAGGGGACAGGGGAAAGCAGCCCCAGCATTTT.